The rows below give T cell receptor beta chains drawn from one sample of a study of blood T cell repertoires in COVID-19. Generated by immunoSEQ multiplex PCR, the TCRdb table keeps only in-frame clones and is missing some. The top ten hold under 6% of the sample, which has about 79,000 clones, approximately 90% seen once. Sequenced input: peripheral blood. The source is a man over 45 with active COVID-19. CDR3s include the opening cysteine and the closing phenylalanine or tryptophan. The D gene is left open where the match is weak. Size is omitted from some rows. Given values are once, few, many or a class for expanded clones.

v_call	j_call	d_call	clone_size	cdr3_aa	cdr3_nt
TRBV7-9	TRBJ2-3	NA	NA	CASRPKARLSTDTQYF	TGTGCCAGCAGACCGAAGGCCAGGCTATCCACAGATACGCAGTATTTT
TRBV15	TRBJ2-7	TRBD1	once	CATSRDQGQVEQYF	TGTGCCACCAGCAGAGATCAGGGACAGGTCGAGCAGTACTTC
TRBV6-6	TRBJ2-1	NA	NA	CASREFRVSYNEQFF	TGTGCCAGTCGAGAATTCAGGGTCTCCTACAATGAGCAGTTCTTC
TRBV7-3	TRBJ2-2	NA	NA	CASSLGASFAGELFF	TGTGCCAGCAGCTTGGGGGCTAGTTTCGCCGGGGAGCTGTTTTTT
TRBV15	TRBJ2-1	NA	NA	CATSSTFSGSHNEQFF	TGTGCCACCAGCAGCACATTTTCAGGGTCCCACAATGAGCAGTTCTTC
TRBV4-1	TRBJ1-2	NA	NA	CASSQGSMNYGYTF	TGCGCCAGCAGTCAGGGGAGTATGAACTATGGCTACACCTTC
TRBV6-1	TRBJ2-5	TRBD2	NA	CASSDLAGEQETQYF	TGTGCCAGCAGTGATCTAGCGGGGGAACAAGAGACCCAGTACTTC
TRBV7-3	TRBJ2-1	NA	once	CASSRGGASSYNEQFF	TGTGCCAGCAGCCGCGGTGGAGCGAGCTCCTACAATGAGCAGTTCTTC
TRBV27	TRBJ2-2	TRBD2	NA	CASSFSTGLAGNANTGELFF	TGTGCCAGCAGTTTTTCGACGGGACTAGCGGGAAACGCGAACACCGGGGAGCTGTTTTTT
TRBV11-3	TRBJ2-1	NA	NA	CASSYDTEQFF	TGTGCCAGCAGCTATGACACTGAGCAGTTCTTC
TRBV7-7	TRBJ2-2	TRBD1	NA	CASSPGTGNHGELFF	TGTGCTAGCAGCCCCGGGACAGGGAATCACGGGGAGCTGTTTTTT
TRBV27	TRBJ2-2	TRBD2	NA	CASREREANTGELFF	TGTGCCAGCAGGGAGCGGGAGGCGAACACCGGGGAGCTGTTTTTT
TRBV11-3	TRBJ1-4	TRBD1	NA	CASSFTGATNEKLFF	TGTGCCAGCAGCTTTACAGGGGCAACTAATGAAAAACTGTTTTTT
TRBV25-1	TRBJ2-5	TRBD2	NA	CASSPTSGGETQYF	TGTGCCAGCAGCCCAACTTCGGGGGGAGAGACCCAGTACTTC
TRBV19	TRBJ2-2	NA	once	CASSIGSANTGELFF	TGTGCCAGTAGTATAGGCAGCGCGAACACCGGGGAGCTGTTTTTT
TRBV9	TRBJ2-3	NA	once	CASSVDRYHTDTQYF	TGTGCCAGCAGCGTCGACAGGTACCACACAGATACGCAGTATTTT
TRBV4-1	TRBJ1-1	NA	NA	CASSQDQGTEAFF	TGCGCCAGCAGCCAAGATCAGGGCACTGAAGCTTTCTTT
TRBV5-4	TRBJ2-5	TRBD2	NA	CASSLAGGSETQYF	TGTGCCAGCAGCTTGGCCGGCGGGAGTGAGACCCAGTACTTC
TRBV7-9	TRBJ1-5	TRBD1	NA	CASRGGTGENQPQHF	TGTGCCAGCAGAGGGGGGACAGGGGAGAATCAGCCCCAGCATTTT
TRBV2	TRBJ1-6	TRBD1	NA	CASRNDRAVANSPLHF	TGTGCCAGCAGAAACGACAGGGCGGTCGCTAATTCACCCCTCCACTTT
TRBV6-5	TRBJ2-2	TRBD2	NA	CASSYLPRTSTGELFF	TGTGCCAGCAGTTACCTCCCCCGGACTAGTACCGGGGAGCTGTTTTTT
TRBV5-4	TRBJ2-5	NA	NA	CASSFTRGQRNQETQYF	TGTGCCAGCAGCTTCACCCGGGGTCAGCGGAACCAAGAGACCCAGTACTTC
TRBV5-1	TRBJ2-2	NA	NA	CASSFMTAGELFF	TGCGCCAGCAGCTTTATGACAGCCGGGGAGCTGTTTTTT
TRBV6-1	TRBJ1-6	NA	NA	CASSEVLGRNSPLHF	TGTGCCAGCAGTGAAGTTCTGGGGAGGAATTCACCCCTCCACTTT
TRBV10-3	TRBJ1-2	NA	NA	CAISEGTTVGYTF	TGTGCCATCAGTGAAGGGACAACGGTAGGCTACACCTTC
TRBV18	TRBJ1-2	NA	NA	CASSPSSSDGYTF	TGTGCCAGCTCACCATCATCTAGTGATGGCTACACCTTC
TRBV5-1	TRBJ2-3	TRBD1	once	CASSPGGLGTDTQYF	TGCGCCAGCAGCCCAGGGGGTTTGGGTACAGATACGCAGTATTTT
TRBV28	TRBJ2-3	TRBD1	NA	CASSFADRSTDTQYF	TGTGCCAGCAGTTTCGCGGACAGGAGTACAGATACGCAGTATTTT
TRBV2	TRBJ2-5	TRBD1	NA	CASRPRQGPETQYF	TGTGCCAGCAGACCGCGACAGGGGCCGGAGACCCAGTACTTC
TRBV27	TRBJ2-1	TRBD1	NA	CASRLTGQGYNEQFF	TGTGCCAGCAGACTTACGGGACAGGGCTACAATGAGCAGTTCTTC
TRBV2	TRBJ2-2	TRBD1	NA	CASSKKGQGSELFF	TGTGCCAGCAGTAAAAAGGGACAGGGGTCGGAGCTGTTTTTT
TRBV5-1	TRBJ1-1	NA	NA	CASSSTSNTEAFF	TGCGCCAGCAGCTCAACATCAAACACTGAAGCTTTCTTT
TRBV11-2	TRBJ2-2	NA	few	CASSELVGGNTGELFF	TGTGCCAGCAGCGAACTAGTAGGTGGGAACACCGGGGAGCTGTTTTTT
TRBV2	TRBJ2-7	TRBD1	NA	CASSGTGPYEQYF	TGTGCCAGCTCCGGGACAGGGCCTTACGAGCAGTACTTC
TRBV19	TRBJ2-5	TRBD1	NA	CASSMMGQGAETQYF	TGTGCCAGTAGTATGATGGGACAGGGGGCGGAGACCCAGTACTTC
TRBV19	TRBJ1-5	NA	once	CASSPPAEPQHF	TGTGCCAGTAGTCCCCCTGCGGAGCCCCAGCATTTT
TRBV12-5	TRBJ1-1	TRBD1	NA	CASGSTGGEAFF	TGTGCTAGTGGTTCCACAGGGGGCGAGGCTTTCTTT